These 17 T cell receptor beta chains were all obtained from the same sample, sequenced in a study of CD8+ T cells in alopecia areata. Treatment defined: oral pan-JAK inhibitor, 5-10 mg twice daily. It was cDNA, reverse transcribed from extracted RNA, that served as the sequencing template. Method: immunoSEQ multiplex PCR; TCRdb's copy keeps in-frame clones and lacks some. The sample contains 120,000 or so clones, 58% of which appear only once. Source: CD8+ T cells sorted from blood, taken at week 4, from a patient treated with tofacitinib. The receptors stem from a human donor with alopecia areata.

The chain joins TRBV6-5 to TRBJ1-2; D remains unclear. Between the trimmed V and J ends, which lost 0 bases and 0 bases, there was a span of 2 bases. CDR3 length: 13 amino acids. CDR1 is MNHEY, CDR2 SVGAGI, per germline. The CDR3 bases are TGTGCCAGCAGTTACTCGGCTAACTATGGCTACACCTTC. It codes for CASSYSANYGYTF.

This clone was observed a few times. The V call is TRBV30, the J call TRBJ1-5; no definite D call. Looked up from germline, CDR1 is GTSNPN and CDR2 is SVGIG (reference sequence). This CDR3 has 12 residues. Trimming left V 2 bases short and J 3 bases short, with 5 bases between. The CDR3 region has the DNA TGTGCCTGGAGTCTCAACAATCAGCCCCAGCATTTT. It encodes CAWSLNNQPQHF. Full variable domain (outside the CDR3, taken from reference TRBV30 and TRBJ1-5): SQTIHQWPATLVQPVGSPLSLECTVEGTSNPNLYWYRQAAGRGLQLLFYSVGIGQISSEVPQNLSASRPQDRQFILSSKKLLLSDSGFYLCAWSLNNQPQHFGDGTRLSIL.

This clone was detected only once. The J gene is TRBJ1-2, the V gene TRBV29-1; the D is unclear. There are 15 residues in the CDR3. Germline V gene lookup returns CDR1 SQVTM and CDR2 ANQGSEA. Trimming pared 1 base from V and 4 bases from J, leaving 16 bases between. The chain's CDR3 is CSVEGSLGHGYGYTF. In nucleotides, the CDR3 is TGCAGCGTTGAAGGCTCGCTGGGTCACGGCTATGGCTACACCTTC.

A few counts support this clone. The genes are TRBV4-1 and TRBJ2-7, with TRBD1 as a possible D gene (6 bases). Trimming stripped 1 base from V and 7 bases from J, with 11 bases between. CDR1 MGHRA and CDR2 YSYEKL come from the germline V gene. The CDR3 covers 13 residues. In nucleotides, the CDR3 is TGCGCCAGCAGCCAAGGTGGGGGCGGTGAGCAGTACTTC. Protein product: CASSQGGGGEQYF.

This clone turned up a few times. The rearrangement uses TRBV7-6 and TRBJ2-7, with D uncertain. CDR3 length equals 12 residues. Germline V gene lookup returns CDR1 SGHVS and CDR2 FNYEAQ. The V gene lost 1 base and the J gene lost 6 bases, with 7 bases spanning the gap. Here the CDR3 reads CASSLVQTEQYF. The DNA of the CDR3 is TGTGCCAGCAGCTTAGTCCAGACCGAGCAGTACTTC.

This clone was counted only a few times. The chain links TRBV18 to TRBJ1-6; D is perhaps TRBD1 (5 bases). V was clipped by 0 bases and J by 8 bases, with 11 bases between them. The CDR3 runs to 15 residues. CDR1 and CDR2 from the germline V gene are KGHSH and LQKENI. CDR3 sequence: CASSPPEGEHSPLHF. For the CDR3, the DNA is TGTGCCAGCTCACCACCGGAAGGGGAGCATTCACCCCTCCACTTT.

The CDR3 DNA reads as TGTGCCAGCAGCCAATTTGGACAAGAGACCCAGTACTTC. This sequence encodes CASSQFGQETQYF. The chain carries TRBV7-8 and TRBJ2-5; no clear D. Germline V gives CDR1 SGHVS, CDR2 FQNEAQ. The CDR3 runs 13 residues. Trimming pared 5 bases from V and 2 bases from J, leaving 9 bases between.

The chain is built from TRBV5-6 and TRBJ2-5; possibly TRBD1 for D (7 bases). The length of the CDR3 is 15 residues. Germline V gives CDR1 SGHDT, CDR2 YYEEEE. The germline V and J ends were trimmed by 0 bases and 6 bases, with 15 bases remaining between them. The CDR3 coding sequence is TGTGCCAGCAGCTTGGAGCAGGGGGGCGAGCAGACCCAGTACTTC. Its protein product is CASSLEQGGEQTQYF.

J is TRBJ2-1 and V is TRBV27; the match to TRBD1 covers 7 bases. Trimming at V came to 5 bases and at J to 7 bases, leaving 17 bases not matched to a gene. Per the germline V gene, CDR1 is MNHEY and CDR2 is SMNVEV (reference sequence). The CDR3 has 17 amino acids. The CDR3 protein is CASSPYPTGLAGNEQFF. CDR3 nucleotide sequence: TGTGCCAGCAGTCCTTACCCGACAGGGCTCGCTGGGAATGAGCAGTTCTTC.

This clone was observed once. The V gene is TRBV2, the J gene TRBJ2-2, with D uncertain. CDR1 SNHLY and CDR2 FYNNEI come from the germline V gene. V was pared by 1 base and J by 6 bases, with 3 bases between. The CDR3 is 12 residues long. CDR3 residues: CASSEVAGELFF. The CDR3 DNA reads TGTGCCAGCAGTGAAGTCGCCGGGGAGCTGTTTTTT.

V and J are TRBV29-1 and TRBJ2-4; D gene ambiguous. Germline values: CDR1 SQVTM, CDR2 ANQGSEA. The CDR3 is made up of 13 amino acids. The ends were cut back, 5 bases at V and 5 bases at J, with 13 bases in the middle. The CDR3 is CSVSKPTENIQYF. The CDR3 bases are TGCAGCGTTTCCAAACCTACAGAAAACATTCAGTACTTC.

Comments on this clone: The sample carries other DNA sequences with the same CDR3. The chain combines TRBV27 with TRBJ2-7; D not resolved. Trimming left V 6 bases short and J 0 bases short, with 0 bases between. Germline lookup yields CDR1 MNHEY and CDR2 SMNVEV (reference sequence). The CDR3 sequence is 10 residues long. This CDR3 is CASSSYEQYF. Written as DNA, the CDR3 is TGTGCCAGCAGCTCCTACGAGCAGTACTTC.

V gene TRBV30 combines with J gene TRBJ2-2; D might be TRBD1 (7 bases). The CDR3 has 14 residues. Trimming removed 5 bases at V and 5 bases at J, with 15 bases between. Per germline, CDR1 GTSNPN and CDR2 SVGIG (reference sequence). The CDR3: CAWADRAGTGELFF. CDR3 nucleotide sequence: TGTGCCTGGGCCGACAGGGCGGGAACCGGGGAGCTGTTTTTT.

The genes are TRBV7-9 and TRBJ1-6; D is ambiguous. The CDR3 contains 15 residues. V gave up 3 bases and J gave up 6 bases, with 12 bases separating them. Germline V gene data show CDR1 as SEHNR and CDR2 as FQNEAQ (reference sequence). CDR3 sequence: CASSLILPPNSPLHF. CDR3 DNA sequence: TGTGCCAGCAGCTTGATTCTCCCTCCTAATTCACCCCTCCACTTT.

This clone has a handful of counts. The rearrangement joins TRBV4-1 to TRBJ1-5; 8 bases map to TRBD1. Germline V CDR1 and CDR2: MGHRA, YSYEKL. V lost 0 bases to trimming and J lost 7 bases; unmatched junction nucleotides: 5. This CDR3 comprises 15 residues. The CDR3 loop reads CASSQDAGGGQPQHF. DNA for the CDR3: TGCGCCAGCAGCCAAGATGCAGGGGGCGGGCAGCCCCAGCATTTT.

CDR3: CASSPLPGGNSYEQYF. For the CDR3, the DNA is TGTGCCAGCAGCCCCTTGCCAGGGGGGAATTCCTACGAGCAGTACTTC. V gene TRBV7-9 combines with J gene TRBJ2-7, with a weak D call TRBD1 (7 bases). V lost 5 bases to trimming and J lost 1 base, with 18 bases between them. The CDR3 runs 16 residues. In germline, CDR1 is SEHNR, CDR2 FQNEAQ (reference sequence).

The CDR3 bases are TGTGCCATCAGTGAGCCGACTGGGGATGAGCAGTTCTTC. Protein: CAISEPTGDEQFF. V and J are TRBV10-3 and TRBJ2-1; no clear D. From germline, CDR1 is ENHRY and CDR2 SYGVKD. V lost 2 bases, J lost 8 bases, and 10 bases lay in between. The CDR3 covers 13 residues.